These 20 T cell receptor beta chains were all obtained from the same sample, sequenced in a study of neurological immune-mediated disorders (dated by TCRdb to about 2019). Receptor amplification or capture employed 5' RACE. Sequencing was performed on an Illumina HiSeq 2500. TCRdb passed the public sequencing reads through fastp at Q25 and MiXCR, retaining productive beta sequences. Each entry merges the rows of one CDR3 protein and shows their most common DNA and genes. In this sample the table shows tens of thousands of distinct CDR3 sequences, under 3% of which occur a single time. The ten largest account for 3% of the sample. Sequences were obtained from PBMCs. These TCRs come from a middle-aged man with multiple sclerosis.

This clonotype has at least ten counts. The chain joins TRBV20-1 to TRBJ2-4; 9 bases align to TRBD1. Germline V gene sequence: CDR1 DFQATT, CDR2 SNEGSKA (reference sequence). CDR3 size: 13 residues. V lost 4 bases, J lost 11 bases, and 9 bases stayed unmatched. Here the CDR3 DNA reads TGCAGTGCTACCGGGACAGGGAAGGACTTTCAGTACTTC. This encodes CSATGTGKDFQYF.

In this sample, this clonotype turned up many times. This sequence joins TRBV9 and TRBJ2-3; TRBD2 matches 11 bases. CDR1 and CDR2 from the germline V gene are SGDLS and YYNGEE. The CDR3 covers 19 residues. V gave up 0 bases and J gave up 0 bases; unmatched junction bases: 9. The CDR3 is CASSVGVSSGGSSTDTQYF. The CDR3 region has the DNA TGTGCCAGCAGCGTAGGAGTTTCTAGCGGGGGGTCCAGCACAGATACGCAGTATTTT.

Points on this clonotype: A read error may explain this, as a much larger clone is one base away. Here the CDR3 DNA reads TGTGCCATCAACCCAGACAGGGTTTATGGCTACACCTTC. Amino acids: CAINPDRVYGYTF. This chain connects TRBV10-3 to TRBJ1-2, with TRBD1 identical over 7 bases. V shed 7 bases, J shed 5 bases, and the junction held 7 bases outside the gene matches. Germline values: CDR1 ENHRY, CDR2 SYGVKD. The CDR3 runs 13 residues.

This clonotype occurred many times. The chain has TRBV12-3 or TRBV12-4 and TRBJ1-5; D perhaps matches TRBD1 (6 bases). The CDR3 covers 14 residues. V was shortened by 5 bases and J by 7 bases, with 15 bases between the two germline ends. This CDR3 is CASSPGGGHQPQHF. DNA of the CDR3: TGTGCCAGCAGTCCCGGGGGGGGCCACCAGCCCCAGCATTTT.

This clonotype was observed at least ten times. CDR3 amino acids: CASSLGETGGQETQYF. As DNA, the CDR3 is TGCGCCAGCAGCTTGGGCGAGACAGGGGGCCAAGAGACCCAGTACTTC. The V call is TRBV5-1, the J call TRBJ2-5, with 9 bases fitting TRBD1. J lost 1 base, V lost 0 bases, and 4 bases had no gene match. Per germline, CDR1 SGHRS and CDR2 YFSETQ. The CDR3 runs to 16 residues.

This clonotype has a count of ten or more. The CDR3 DNA sequence: TGCGCCAGCAGCTGGGACAGTCCTAATGAAAAACTGTTTTTT. This gives the protein CASSWDSPNEKLFF. The chain has TRBV5-1 and TRBJ1-4; TRBD1 aligns across 7 bases. Germline trimming cut 3 bases from V and 3 bases from J; bases unmatched to any gene: 2. From germline, CDR1 is SGHRS and CDR2 YFSETQ. This CDR3 is built from 14 residues.

In this sample, this clonotype turned up many times. V is TRBV5-1 and J is TRBJ2-2; D is uncertain. The CDR3 is 13 amino acids. Trimming shortened V by 4 bases and J by 7 bases, and 11 bases separated the two germline ends. Looked up from germline, CDR1 is SGHRS and CDR2 is YFSETQ. In nucleotides, the CDR3 is TGCGCCAGCAGCAACCGACCGGACGGGGAGCTGTTTTTT. Translated: CASSNRPDGELFF. Full variable domain (outside the CDR3, taken from reference TRBV5-1 and TRBJ2-2): KAGVTQTPRYLIKTRGQQVTLSCSPISGHRSVSWYQQTPGQGLQFLFEYFSETQRNKGNFPGRFSGRQFSNSRSEMNVSTLELGDSALYLCASSNRPDGELFFGEGSRLTVL.

This clonotype was found many times. The rearrangement uses TRBV7-2 and TRBJ1-5; D gene uncertain. The length of the CDR3 is 14 residues. V was shortened by 5 bases and J by 7 bases, with 15 bases between the two germline ends. Germline lookup yields CDR1 SGHTA and CDR2 FQGNSA. The CDR3 nucleotides are TGTGCCAGCAGCGATACTAGGCTTGGACAGCCCCAGCATTTT. Its translation is CASSDTRLGQPQHF.

This clonotype has a count of ten or more. The chain joins TRBV20-1 to TRBJ2-3, with no clear D. Trimming shortened V by 6 bases and J by 7 bases, and 8 bases separated the two germline ends. Germline-derived CDR1 and CDR2 are DFQATT and SNEGSKA (reference sequence). The CDR3 sequence is 10 residues long. The CDR3 nucleotides are TGCAGTGCCATAAGGAATACGCAGTATTTT. Amino acid sequence: CSAIRNTQYF.

This clonotype was seen at least ten times. The CDR3 DNA reads TGTGCCAGCAGTCAACTGGGACAGGGCCCTCAAAGAGAAGGCTACACCTTC. This gives the protein CASSQLGQGPQREGYTF. The chain uses TRBV28 and TRBJ1-2; TRBD1 matches 9 bases. The length of the CDR3 is 17 residues. Germline CDR1 reads MDHEN; CDR2 reads SYDVKM. The V gene end was trimmed by 5 bases and the J gene end by 8 bases; junction bases not matched to a gene: 18.

This clonotype showed up many times. This chain links TRBV27 with TRBJ1-1, with D possibly matching TRBD1 (5 bases). Germline values: CDR1 MNHEY, CDR2 SMNVEV (reference sequence). This CDR3 region has 14 residues. V gave up 6 bases and J gave up 1 base, with 12 bases separating them. The CDR3 DNA reads as TGTGCCAGCAGCTTGACGGGGGAGAACACTGAAGCTTTCTTT. Protein sequence: CASSLTGENTEAFF.

This clonotype appeared many times. The chain recombines TRBV7-9 with TRBJ2-5; 7 bases are a match to TRBD1. The length of the CDR3 is 15 residues. The V segment lost 2 bases and the J segment 2 bases; nucleotides outside the gene matches: 5. Germline assignment: CDR1 SEHNR and CDR2 FQNEAQ (reference sequence). CDR3 sequence reads: CASSLQGQLQETQYF. Written as DNA, the CDR3 is TGTGCCAGCAGCTTACAGGGACAGCTACAAGAGACCCAGTACTTC.

This clonotype was seen ten or more times. This chain joins TRBV20-1 and TRBJ1-5; tentative D call: TRBD1 (5 bases). Trimming took off 5 bases at V and 6 bases at J, with 17 bases between the two ends. The CDR3 extends over 14 amino acids. The germline CDR1 and CDR2 sequences are DFQATT and SNEGSKA (reference sequence). CDR3 bases: TGCAGTGCTGGGACCGGTGAGGCGTTTCAGCCCCAGCATTTT. Translation gives CSAGTGEAFQPQHF.

This clonotype was counted ten times or more. The gene calls are TRBV28 and TRBJ1-6; D gene ambiguous. Deletions cut 3 bases from V and 7 bases from J, with 10 bases between. The length of the CDR3 is 14 residues. Germline V CDR1 and CDR2: MDHEN, SYDVKM. The CDR3 nucleotides read TGTGCCAGCAGTTTTCAGTCTGGGAATTCACCCCTCCACTTT. As protein: CASSFQSGNSPLHF.

This clonotype occurred many times. The rearrangement joins TRBV4-3 to TRBJ2-2; D may be TRBD2 (5 bases). This CDR3 spans 15 amino acids. V was trimmed by 0 bases and J by 7 bases, leaving 12 bases between them. Germline V gene data show CDR1 as LGHNA and CDR2 as YSLEER. The CDR3 nucleotides read TGCGCCAGCAGCCAAGAAGAGGGCGAGGGCGGGGAGCTGTTTTTT. Its protein is CASSQEEGEGGELFF.

At least ten counts were recorded for this clonotype. The chain joins TRBV6-2 or TRBV6-3 to TRBJ1-1; D gene unclear. Trimming cost V 2 bases and J 6 bases, with 4 bases left between them. The germline gives CDR1 MNHEY, CDR2 SVGEGT. There are 11 residues in the CDR3. The CDR3 sequence: CASSYGPEAFF. Here the CDR3 DNA reads TGTGCCAGCAGTTACGGACCTGAAGCTTTCTTT.

This clonotype was seen at least ten times. The chain carries TRBV13 and TRBJ2-7; the match to TRBD2 covers 9 bases. CDR1 PRHDT and CDR2 FYEKMQ come from the germline V gene (reference sequence). The CDR3 has 16 residues. The ends lost 0 bases at V and 5 bases at J; junction bases unmatched: 8. CDR3 loop: CASSLGASGVRDEQYF. The CDR3 DNA follows: TGTGCCAGCAGCTTAGGGGCTAGCGGGGTAAGGGACGAGCAGTACTTC. Full variable domain (outside the CDR3, taken from reference TRBV13 and TRBJ2-7): AAGVIQSPRHLIKEKRETATLKCYPIPRHDTVYWYQQGPGQDPQFLISFYEKMQSDKGSIPDRFSAQQFSDYHSELNMSSLELGDSALYFCASSLGASGVRDEQYFGPGTRLTVT.

In its sample, this clonotype was seen many times. V usage is TRBV4-3 and J usage is TRBJ1-1; 7 bases align to TRBD1. The CDR3 loop spans 14 amino acids. The germline gives CDR1 LGHNA, CDR2 YSLEER. J was trimmed by 4 bases and V by 1 base; bases with no gene match: 3. The CDR3 loop is CASSQARDSTEAFF. The CDR3 DNA follows: TGCGCCAGCAGCCAAGCCCGGGACAGCACTGAAGCTTTCTTT.

This clonotype was counted at least ten times. The V gene is TRBV12-3 or TRBV12-4, the J gene TRBJ1-6; the match to TRBD1 covers 7 bases. The CDR3 has 15 amino acids. J lost 7 bases, V lost 4 bases, and 7 bases had no gene match. The CDR3 is CASSSYDRDNSPLHF. The CDR3 bases are TGTGCCAGCAGTTCCTACGACAGGGACAATTCACCCCTCCACTTT.

This clonotype was seen at least ten times. The V and J genes are TRBV10-3 and TRBJ2-4; TRBD2 matches 10 bases. V trimming: 3 bases; J trimming: 7 bases; junction bases outside the gene matches: 6. This CDR3 contains 15 residues. Germline values: CDR1 ENHRY, CDR2 SYGVKD. CDR3 DNA sequence: TGTGCCATCAGTGATATAGCGGGGGGCGGCAACATTCAGTACTTC. Protein sequence: CAISDIAGGGNIQYF.